Described below is a single TCR beta chain sequence and its context. As yet, its antigen is unknown. TCRdb's table, derived via immunoSEQ multiplex PCR, lists solely in-frame clones and lacks some. This table has roughly 160,000 clones, around 93% appearing once. The CDR3 is 20 amino acids. In germline, CDR1 is ENHRY, CDR2 SYGVKD. V lost 9 bases and J lost 7; bases outside the gene matches: 25. These data belong to a study of T cell responses to AZD1222 COVID-19 vaccine. Findings of the study overall: Spike-specific TCR breadth and depth both grew after two AZD1222 doses. Just a handful of AZD1222 recipients were seropositive at baseline. Most donors were white British, females outnumbered males, and clonal diversity was possibly underestimated.

The TCR sequence derives from an adult in good health. The sample in question was peripheral blood, obtained on day 0 of AZD1222 vaccination. V gene TRBV10-3 combines with J gene TRBJ2-2, with 11 bases that match TRBD2. CDR3 loop: CAIFDRGTSVAGGPIGELFF. DNA of the CDR3: TGTGCCATATTCGACAGGGGAACCTCGGTAGCGGGGGGGCCGATCGGGGAGCTGTTTTTT.